These 3 T cell receptor beta chains were sequenced from one sample in a study of cytomegalovirus exposure and HLA in healthy donors. PCR primers comprised 60 Vbeta and 13 Jbeta primers. TCRdb's copy holds only in-frame clones and misses some; the assay was immunoSEQ multiplex PCR. The top ten hold approximately 3.8% of the sample, which has 100,000 to 150,000 clones, roughly 70% seen once. Sequencing was done on a sample of PBMCs. Receptors originate from a woman in her 40s in good health and CMV-seronegative.

This chain links TRBV10-2 with TRBJ1-2, with a possible D match to TRBD1 (5 bases). This CDR3 contains 17 residues. V was shortened by 5 bases and J by 4 bases, with 23 bases between the two germline ends. Germline V gives CDR1 WSHSY, CDR2 SAAADI. CDR3 amino acids: CASSRTSPWGLTYGYTF. The CDR3 DNA is TGCGCCAGCAGTCGGACATCCCCCTGGGGATTAACCTATGGCTACACCTTC.

A single count supports this clone. The gene calls are TRBV6-6 and TRBJ1-6; 9 positions match TRBD1. V lost 6 bases, J lost 15 bases, and 12 bases stayed unmatched. CDR1 and CDR2 from the germline V gene are MNHNY and SVGAGI (reference sequence). The CDR3 totals 14 residues. The CDR3: CASRTGTGSPLLHF. Here the CDR3 DNA reads TGTGCCAGCAGGACCGGGACAGGGTCCCCCCTCCTCCACTTT.

The CDR3 is CASSESSNEQFF. The CDR3 nucleotides read TGCGCCAGCAGTGAGTCGAGCAATGAGCAGTTCTTC. This sequence joins TRBV10-2 and TRBJ2-1; D not certain. The CDR3 loop spans 12 amino acids. Trimming took 0 bases from V and 6 from J, leaving 3 bases between them. Germline V gene sequence: CDR1 WSHSY, CDR2 SAAADI.